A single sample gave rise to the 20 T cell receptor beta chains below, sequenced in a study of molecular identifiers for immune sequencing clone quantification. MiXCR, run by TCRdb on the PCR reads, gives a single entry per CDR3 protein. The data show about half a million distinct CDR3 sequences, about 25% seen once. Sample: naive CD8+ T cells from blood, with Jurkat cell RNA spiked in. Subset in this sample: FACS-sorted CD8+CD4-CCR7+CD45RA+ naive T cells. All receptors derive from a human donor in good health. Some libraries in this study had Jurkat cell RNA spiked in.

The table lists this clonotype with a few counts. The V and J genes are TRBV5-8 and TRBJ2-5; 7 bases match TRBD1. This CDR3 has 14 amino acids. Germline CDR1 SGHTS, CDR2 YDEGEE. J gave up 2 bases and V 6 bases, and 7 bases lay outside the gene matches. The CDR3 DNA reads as TGTGCCAGCACCTCCAGGACAGGACAAGAGACCCAGTACTTC. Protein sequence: CASTSRTGQETQYF.

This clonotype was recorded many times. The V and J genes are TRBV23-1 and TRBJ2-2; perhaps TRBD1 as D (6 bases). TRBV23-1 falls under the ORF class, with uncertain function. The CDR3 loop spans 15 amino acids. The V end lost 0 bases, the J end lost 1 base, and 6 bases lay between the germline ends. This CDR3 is CASSQSGQNTGELFF. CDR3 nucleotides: TGCGCCAGCAGTCAATCGGGACAGAACACCGGGGAGCTGTTTTTT.

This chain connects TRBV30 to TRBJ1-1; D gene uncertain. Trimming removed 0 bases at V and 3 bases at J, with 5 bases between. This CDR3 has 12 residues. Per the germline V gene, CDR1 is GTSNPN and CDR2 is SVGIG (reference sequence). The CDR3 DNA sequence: TGTGCCTGGAGTGTCTTGGACACTGAAGCTTTCTTT. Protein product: CAWSVLDTEAFF.

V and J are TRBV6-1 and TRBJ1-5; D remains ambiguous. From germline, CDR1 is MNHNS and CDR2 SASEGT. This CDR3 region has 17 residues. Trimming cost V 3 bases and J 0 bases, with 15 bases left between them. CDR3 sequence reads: CASSDPYKVNSNQPQHF. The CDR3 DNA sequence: TGTGCCAGCAGTGATCCCTACAAAGTGAATAGCAATCAGCCCCAGCATTTT.

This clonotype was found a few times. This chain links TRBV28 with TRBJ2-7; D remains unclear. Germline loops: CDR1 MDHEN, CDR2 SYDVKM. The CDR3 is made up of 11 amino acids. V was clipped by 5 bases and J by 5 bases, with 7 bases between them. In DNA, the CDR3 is TGTGCCAGCAGTAGCCTTCACGAGCAGTACTTC. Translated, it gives CASSSLHEQYF. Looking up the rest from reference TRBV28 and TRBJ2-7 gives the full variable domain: DVKVTQSSRYLVKRTGEKVFLECVQDMDHENMFWYRQDPGLGLRLIYFSYDVKMKEKGDIPEGYSVSREKKERFSLILESASTNQTSMYLCASSSLHEQYFGPGTRLTVT.

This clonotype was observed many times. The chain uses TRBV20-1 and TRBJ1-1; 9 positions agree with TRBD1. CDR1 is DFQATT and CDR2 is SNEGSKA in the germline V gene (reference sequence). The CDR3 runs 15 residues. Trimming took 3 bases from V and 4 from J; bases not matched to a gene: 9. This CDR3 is CSASPDRGFFTEAFF. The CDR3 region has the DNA TGCAGTGCTAGCCCGGACAGGGGATTCTTCACTGAAGCTTTCTTT.

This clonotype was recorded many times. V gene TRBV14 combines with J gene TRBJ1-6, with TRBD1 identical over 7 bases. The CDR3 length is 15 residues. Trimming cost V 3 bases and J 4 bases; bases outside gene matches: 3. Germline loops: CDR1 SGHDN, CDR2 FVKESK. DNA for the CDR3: TGTGCCAGCAGCCACGGACAGGTTTATAATTCACCCCTCCACTTT. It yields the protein CASSHGQVYNSPLHF. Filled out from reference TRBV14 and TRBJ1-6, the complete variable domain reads EAGVTQFPSHSVIEKGQTVTLRCDPISGHDNLYWYRRVMGKEIKFLLHFVKESKQDESGMPNNRFLAERTGGTYSTLKVQPAELEDSGVYFCASSHGQVYNSPLHFGNGTRLTVT.

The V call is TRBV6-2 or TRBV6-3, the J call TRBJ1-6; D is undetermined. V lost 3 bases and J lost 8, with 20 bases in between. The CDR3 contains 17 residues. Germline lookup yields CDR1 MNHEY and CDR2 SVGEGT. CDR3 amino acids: CASSYLSVWTTDSPLHF. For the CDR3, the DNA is TGTGCCAGCAGTTATCTGTCGGTTTGGACTACGGATTCACCCCTCCACTTT.

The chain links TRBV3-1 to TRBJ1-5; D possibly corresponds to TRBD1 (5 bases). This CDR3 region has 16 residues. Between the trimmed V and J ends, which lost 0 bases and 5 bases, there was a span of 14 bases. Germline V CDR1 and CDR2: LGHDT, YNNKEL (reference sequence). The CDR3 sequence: CASSQEQAKAHQPQHF. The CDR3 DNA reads TGTGCCAGCAGCCAAGAACAGGCTAAGGCCCATCAGCCCCAGCATTTT.

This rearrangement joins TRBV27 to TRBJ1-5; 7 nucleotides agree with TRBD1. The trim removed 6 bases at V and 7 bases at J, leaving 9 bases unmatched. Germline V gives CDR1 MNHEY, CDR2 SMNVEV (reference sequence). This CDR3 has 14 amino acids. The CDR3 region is CASSRQGGGQPQHF. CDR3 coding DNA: TGTGCCAGCAGCAGACAGGGCGGGGGGCAGCCCCAGCATTTT.

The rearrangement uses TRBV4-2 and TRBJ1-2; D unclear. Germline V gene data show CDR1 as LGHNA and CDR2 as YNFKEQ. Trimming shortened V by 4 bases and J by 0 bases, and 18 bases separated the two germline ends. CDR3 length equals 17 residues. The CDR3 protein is CASSPIDRTETNYGYTF. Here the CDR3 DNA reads TGTGCCAGCAGCCCAATTGACCGGACGGAAACTAACTATGGCTACACCTTC.

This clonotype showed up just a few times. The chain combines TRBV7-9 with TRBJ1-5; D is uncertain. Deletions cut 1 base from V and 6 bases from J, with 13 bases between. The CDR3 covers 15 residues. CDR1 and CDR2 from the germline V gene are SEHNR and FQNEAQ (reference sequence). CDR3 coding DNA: TGTGCCAGCAGCTTAGGTTTGGAAATGGGTCAGCCCCAGCATTTT. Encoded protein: CASSLGLEMGQPQHF. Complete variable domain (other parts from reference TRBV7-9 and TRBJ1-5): DTGVSQNPRHKITKRGQNVTFRCDPISEHNRLYWYRQTLGQGPEFLTYFQNEAQLEKSRLLSDRFSAERPKGSFSTLEIQRTEQGDSAMYLCASSLGLEMGQPQHFGDGTRLSIL.

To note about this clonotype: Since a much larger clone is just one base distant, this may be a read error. CDR3 sequence reads: CASSPGPRASYERYF. The DNA for the CDR3 is TGTGCCAGCAGCCCGGGACCGCGAGCCTCCTACGAGCGGTACTTC. The rearrangement links TRBV7-8 to TRBJ2-7; D is perhaps TRBD1 or TRBD2 (5 bases each). CDR1 SGHVS and CDR2 FQNEAQ come from the germline V gene. The CDR3 spans 15 residues.

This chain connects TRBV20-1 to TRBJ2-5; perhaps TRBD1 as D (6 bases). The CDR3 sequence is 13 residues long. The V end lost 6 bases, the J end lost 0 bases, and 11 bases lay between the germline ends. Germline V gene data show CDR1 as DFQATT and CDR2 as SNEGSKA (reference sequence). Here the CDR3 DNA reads TGCAGTGCCTACAACAGGGACCAAGAGACCCAGTACTTC. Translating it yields CSAYNRDQETQYF.

Here the CDR3 DNA reads TGTGCCAGCAGCCCCGCATTCGAGGGGTTTGGAAACACCATATATTTT. It specifies CASSPAFEGFGNTIYF. The V gene is TRBV13, the J gene TRBJ1-3; possible D gene TRBD1, 5 bases. This CDR3 comprises 16 residues. Germline V gives CDR1 PRHDT, CDR2 FYEKMQ (reference sequence). V lost 5 bases and J 3 bases, leaving 17 bases between the germline ends.

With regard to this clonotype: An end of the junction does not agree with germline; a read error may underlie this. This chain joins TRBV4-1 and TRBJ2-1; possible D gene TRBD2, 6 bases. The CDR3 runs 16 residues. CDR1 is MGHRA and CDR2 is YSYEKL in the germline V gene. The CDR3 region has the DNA TGCGTCAGCAGCCAAGAGAGCGGGCCGCAATACAATGAGCAGTTCTTC. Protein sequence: CVSSQESGPQYNEQFF.

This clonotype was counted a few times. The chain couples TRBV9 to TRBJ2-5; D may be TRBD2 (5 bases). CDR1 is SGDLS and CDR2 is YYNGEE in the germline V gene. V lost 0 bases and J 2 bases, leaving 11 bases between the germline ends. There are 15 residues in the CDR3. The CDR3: CASSVGVAGQETQYF. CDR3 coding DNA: TGTGCCAGCAGCGTAGGGGTGGCGGGTCAAGAGACCCAGTACTTC. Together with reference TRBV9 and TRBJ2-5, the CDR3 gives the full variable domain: DSGVTQTPKHLITATGQRVTLRCSPRSGDLSVYWYQQSLDQGLQFLIQYYNGEERAKGNILERFSAQQFPDLHSELNLSSLELGDSALYFCASSVGVAGQETQYFGPGTRLLVL.

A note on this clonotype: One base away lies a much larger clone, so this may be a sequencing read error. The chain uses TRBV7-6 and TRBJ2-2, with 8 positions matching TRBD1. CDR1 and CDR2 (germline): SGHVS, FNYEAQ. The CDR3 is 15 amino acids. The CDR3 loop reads CACSDTDRVNGELFF. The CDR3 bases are TGTGCCTGCAGCGATACGGACAGGGTAAACGGGGAGCTGTTTTTT.

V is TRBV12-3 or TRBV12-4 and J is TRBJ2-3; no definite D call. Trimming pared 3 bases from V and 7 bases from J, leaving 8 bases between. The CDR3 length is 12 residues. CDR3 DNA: TGTGCCAGCAGTTTGTCGGCTTATACGCAGTATTTT. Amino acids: CASSLSAYTQYF.

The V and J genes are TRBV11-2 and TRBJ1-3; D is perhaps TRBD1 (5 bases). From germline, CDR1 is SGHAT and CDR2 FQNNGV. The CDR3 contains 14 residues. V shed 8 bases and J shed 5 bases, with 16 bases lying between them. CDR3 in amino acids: CASSTTGDRNTIYF. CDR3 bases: TGTGCCAGCTCAACAACAGGAGATCGAAACACCATATATTTT.